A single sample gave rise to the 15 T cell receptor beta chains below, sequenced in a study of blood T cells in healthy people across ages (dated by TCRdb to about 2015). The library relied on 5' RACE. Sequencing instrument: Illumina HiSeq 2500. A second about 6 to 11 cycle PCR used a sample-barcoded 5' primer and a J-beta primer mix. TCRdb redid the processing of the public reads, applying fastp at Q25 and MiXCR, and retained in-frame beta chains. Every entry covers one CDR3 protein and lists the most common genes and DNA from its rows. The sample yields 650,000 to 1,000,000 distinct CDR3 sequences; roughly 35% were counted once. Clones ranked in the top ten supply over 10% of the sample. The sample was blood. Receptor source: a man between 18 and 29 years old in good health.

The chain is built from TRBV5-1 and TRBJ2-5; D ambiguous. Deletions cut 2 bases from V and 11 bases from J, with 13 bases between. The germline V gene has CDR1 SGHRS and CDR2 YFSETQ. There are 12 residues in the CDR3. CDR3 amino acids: CASSFTDNEQYF. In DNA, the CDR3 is TGCGCCAGCAGCTTTACAGACAATGAGCAGTACTTC. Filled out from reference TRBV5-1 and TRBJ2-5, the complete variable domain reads KAGVTQTPRYLIKTRGQQVTLSCSPISGHRSVSWYQQTPGQGLQFLFEYFSETQRNKGNFPGRFSGRQFSNSRSEMNVSTLELGDSALYLCASSFTDNEQYFGPGTRLLVL.

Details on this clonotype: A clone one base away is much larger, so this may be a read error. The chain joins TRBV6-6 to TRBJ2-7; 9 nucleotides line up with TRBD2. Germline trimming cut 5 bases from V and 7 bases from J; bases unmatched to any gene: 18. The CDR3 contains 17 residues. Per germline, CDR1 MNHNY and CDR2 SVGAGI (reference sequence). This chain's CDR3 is CASSPREGSGGQNEQYF. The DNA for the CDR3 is TGTGCCAGCAGTCCCCGGGAGGGTAGCGGGGGCCAAAATGAGCAGTACTTC.

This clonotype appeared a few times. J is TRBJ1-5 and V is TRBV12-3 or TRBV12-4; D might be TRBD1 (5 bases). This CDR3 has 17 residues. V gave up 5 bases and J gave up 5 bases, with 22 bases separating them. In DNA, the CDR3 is TGTGCCAGCAGTCCGAAGCCCCGGGACGGAACCTATCAGCCCCAGCATTTT. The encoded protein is CASSPKPRDGTYQPQHF.

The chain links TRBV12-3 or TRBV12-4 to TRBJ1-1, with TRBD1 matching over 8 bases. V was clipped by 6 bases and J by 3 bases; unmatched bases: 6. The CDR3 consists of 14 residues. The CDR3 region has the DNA TGTGCCAGCAGGAGTGACAGGGGCGACACTGAAGCTTTCTTT. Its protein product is CASRSDRGDTEAFF.

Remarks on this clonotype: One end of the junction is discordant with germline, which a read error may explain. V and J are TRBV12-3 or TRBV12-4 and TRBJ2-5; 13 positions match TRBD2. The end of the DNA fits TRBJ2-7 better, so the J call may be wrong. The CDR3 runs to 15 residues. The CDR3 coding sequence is TGTGCCGGCAGTTTTCTGACTAGCGGGAGGTACGAGCAGTACTTC. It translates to CAGSFLTSGRYEQYF.

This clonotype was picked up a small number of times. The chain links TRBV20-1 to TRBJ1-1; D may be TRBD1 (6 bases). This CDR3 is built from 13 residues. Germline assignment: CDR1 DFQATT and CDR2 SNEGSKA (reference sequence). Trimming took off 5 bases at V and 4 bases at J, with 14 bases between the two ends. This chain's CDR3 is CSAVLRGRTEAFF. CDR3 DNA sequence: TGCAGTGCTGTCCTCAGGGGTCGCACTGAAGCTTTCTTT.

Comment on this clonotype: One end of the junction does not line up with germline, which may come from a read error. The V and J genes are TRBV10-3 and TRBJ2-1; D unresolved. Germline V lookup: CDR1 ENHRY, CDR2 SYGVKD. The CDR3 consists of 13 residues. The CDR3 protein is CAISENPGNGQFF. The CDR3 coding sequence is TGTGCCATCAGTGAGAATCCGGGCAATGGGCAGTTCTTC.

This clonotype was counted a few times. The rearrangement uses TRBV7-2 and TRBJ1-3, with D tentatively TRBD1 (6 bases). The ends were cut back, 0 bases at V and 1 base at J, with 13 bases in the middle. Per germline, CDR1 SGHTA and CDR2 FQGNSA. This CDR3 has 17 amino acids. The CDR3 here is CASSLASTGVSGNTIYF. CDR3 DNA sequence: TGTGCCAGCAGCTTAGCGTCGACAGGTGTTTCTGGAAACACCATATATTTT.

CDR3 sequence reads: CASSHRLGGPNNEQFF. In DNA, the CDR3 is TGCGCCAGCAGCCATAGACTAGGGGGACCGAACAATGAGCAGTTCTTC. The chain recombines TRBV4-1 with TRBJ2-1, with D possibly called TRBD1 or TRBD2 (6 bases each). The V gene's germline CDR1 is MGHRA and CDR2 YSYEKL. Trimming removed 3 bases from V and 5 bases from J, with 17 bases in between. The CDR3 consists of 16 residues.

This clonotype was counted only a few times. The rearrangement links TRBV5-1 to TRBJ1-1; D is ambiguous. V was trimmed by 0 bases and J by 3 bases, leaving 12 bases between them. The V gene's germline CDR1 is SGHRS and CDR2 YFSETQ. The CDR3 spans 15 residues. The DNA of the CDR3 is TGCGCCAGCAGCTTGGAGCTGGGCCTACACACTGAAGCTTTCTTT. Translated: CASSLELGLHTEAFF. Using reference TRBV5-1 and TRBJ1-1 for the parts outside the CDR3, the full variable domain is KAGVTQTPRYLIKTRGQQVTLSCSPISGHRSVSWYQQTPGQGLQFLFEYFSETQRNKGNFPGRFSGRQFSNSRSEMNVSTLELGDSALYLCASSLELGLHTEAFFGQGTRLTVV.

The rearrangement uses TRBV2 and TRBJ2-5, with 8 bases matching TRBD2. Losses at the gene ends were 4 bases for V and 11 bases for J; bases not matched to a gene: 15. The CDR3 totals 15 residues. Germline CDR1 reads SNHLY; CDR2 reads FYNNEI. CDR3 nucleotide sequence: TGTGCCAGCAGTGGGTCCGGGGGGGTCTACAATGAGCAGTACTTC. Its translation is CASSGSGGVYNEQYF.

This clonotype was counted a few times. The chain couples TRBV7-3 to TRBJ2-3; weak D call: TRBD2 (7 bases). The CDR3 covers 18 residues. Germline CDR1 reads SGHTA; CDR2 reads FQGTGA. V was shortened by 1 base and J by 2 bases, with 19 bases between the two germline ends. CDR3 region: CASSLRRAPGGATDTQYF. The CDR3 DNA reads TGTGCCAGCAGCTTAAGGCGGGCCCCGGGGGGCGCCACAGATACGCAGTATTTT.

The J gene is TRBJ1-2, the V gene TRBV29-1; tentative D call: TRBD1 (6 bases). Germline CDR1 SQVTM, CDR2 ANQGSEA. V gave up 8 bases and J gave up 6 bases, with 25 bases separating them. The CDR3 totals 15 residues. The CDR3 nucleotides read TGCAGCCTGGCCGGGACAACTCCTCTTCTCCATGGCTACACCTTC. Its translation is CSLAGTTPLLHGYTF.

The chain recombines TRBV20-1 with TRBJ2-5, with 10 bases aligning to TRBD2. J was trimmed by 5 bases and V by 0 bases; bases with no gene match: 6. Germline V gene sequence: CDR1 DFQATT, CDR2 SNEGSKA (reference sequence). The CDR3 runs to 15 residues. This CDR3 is CSARDRLAGVETQYF. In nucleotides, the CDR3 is TGCAGTGCTAGAGATAGGCTAGCGGGGGTGGAGACCCAGTACTTC.

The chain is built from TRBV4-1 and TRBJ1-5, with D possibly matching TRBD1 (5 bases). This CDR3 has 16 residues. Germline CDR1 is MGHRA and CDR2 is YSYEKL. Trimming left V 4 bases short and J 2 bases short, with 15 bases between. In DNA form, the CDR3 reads TGCGCCAGCAGCCTCTCGGGGGGAGGTGGCAATCAGCCCCAGCATTTT. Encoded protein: CASSLSGGGGNQPQHF.